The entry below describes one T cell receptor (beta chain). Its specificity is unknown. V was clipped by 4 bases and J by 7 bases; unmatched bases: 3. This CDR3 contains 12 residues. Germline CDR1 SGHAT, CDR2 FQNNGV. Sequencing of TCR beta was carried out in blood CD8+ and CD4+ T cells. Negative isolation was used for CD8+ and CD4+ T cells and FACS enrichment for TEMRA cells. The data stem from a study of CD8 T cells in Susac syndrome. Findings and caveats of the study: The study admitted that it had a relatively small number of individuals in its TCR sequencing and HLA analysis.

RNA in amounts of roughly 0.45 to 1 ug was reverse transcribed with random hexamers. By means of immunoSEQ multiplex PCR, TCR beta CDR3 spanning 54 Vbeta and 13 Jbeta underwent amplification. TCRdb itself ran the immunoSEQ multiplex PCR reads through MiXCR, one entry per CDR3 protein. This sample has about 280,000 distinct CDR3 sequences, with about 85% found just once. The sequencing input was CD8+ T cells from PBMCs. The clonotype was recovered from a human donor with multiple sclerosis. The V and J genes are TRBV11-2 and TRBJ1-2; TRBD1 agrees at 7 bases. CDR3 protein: CASSSRGPGYTF. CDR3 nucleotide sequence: TGTGCCAGCAGCTCTAGGGGGCCTGGCTACACCTTC.